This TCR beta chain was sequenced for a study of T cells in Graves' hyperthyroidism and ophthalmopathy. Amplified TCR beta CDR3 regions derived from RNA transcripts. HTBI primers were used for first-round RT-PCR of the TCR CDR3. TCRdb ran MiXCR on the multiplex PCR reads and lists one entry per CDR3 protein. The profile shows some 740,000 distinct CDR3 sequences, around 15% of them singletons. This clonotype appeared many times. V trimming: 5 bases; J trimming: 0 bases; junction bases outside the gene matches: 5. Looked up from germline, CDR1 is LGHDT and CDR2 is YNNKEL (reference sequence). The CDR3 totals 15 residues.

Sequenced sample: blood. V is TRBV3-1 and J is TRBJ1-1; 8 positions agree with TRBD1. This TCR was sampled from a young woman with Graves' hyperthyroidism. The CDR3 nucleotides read TGTGCCAGCAGCTCAACAGGGGGGATGAACACTGAAGCTTTCTTT. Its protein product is CASSSTGGMNTEAFF.